The rows below give T cell receptor beta chains drawn from one sample of a study of vaccination effects on CD4 cells after COVID-19. Only in-frame clones appear in the TCRdb table, and some are missing; sequencing was by immunoSEQ multiplex PCR. This table has 70,000 to 75,000 clones, around 77% appearing once. These receptors have no identified antigens. The sequencing here drew on CD4+ T cells from PBMCs cultured without peptide, taken before COVID-19 vaccination. The receptors shown here come from a human donor who received a COVID-19 vaccine. Both conserved end residues are trimmed from each CDR3. The order of the fields is V gene, J gene, CDR3 protein.

V: TRBV30; J: TRBJ1-5; CDR3: AWSPTGLNQPQH
V: TRBV4-2; J: TRBJ2-1; CDR3: ASSNLGNYNEQF
V: TRBV6-5; J: TRBJ1-6; CDR3: ASSSSGVSSSPLH
V: TRBV24-1; J: TRBJ1-2; CDR3: ATSSGTPSNYGYT
V: TRBV5-1; J: TRBJ2-2; CDR3: ASSHFSPGQNTGELF
V: TRBV5-6; J: TRBJ2-3; CDR3: ASSSRDRGGDTQY
V: TRBV7-3; J: TRBJ2-3; CDR3: ASSPGTGGPDTQY
V: TRBV19; J: TRBJ1-5; CDR3: ASTGQPFQPQH
V: TRBV3-1/TRBV3-2; J: TRBJ1-2; CDR3: ASSQDQQGGIYGYT
V: TRBV3-1/TRBV3-2; J: TRBJ1-1; CDR3: ASSHRTGAPEAF
V: TRBV6-5; J: TRBJ2-2; CDR3: ASSLYTYTGELF
V: TRBV29-1; J: TRBJ1-2; CDR3: SVDMGQGDAGGYT
V: TRBV5-1; J: TRBJ2-5; CDR3: ASSRLDPETQY
V: TRBV5-5; J: TRBJ1-1; CDR3: ASSPPPPRTEAF
V: TRBV19; J: TRBJ2-1; CDR3: ATSLDRGDEQF
V: TRBV15; J: TRBJ2-1; CDR3: ATSSWDKTYNEQF
V: TRBV30; J: TRBJ2-6; CDR3: AWSPPGTGYSGANVLT
V: TRBV19; J: TRBJ1-2; CDR3: ASSITPGDYGYT
V: TRBV5-1; J: TRBJ2-3; CDR3: ASSSALSNTQY
V: TRBV5-1; J: TRBJ2-3; CDR3: ASSLVPSDTQY
V: TRBV7-2; J: TRBJ2-4; CDR3: ASSSRGLTVNIQY
V: TRBV5-1; J: TRBJ1-1; CDR3: ASSFISSKLTEAF
V: TRBV14; J: TRBJ1-2; CDR3: ASSQNRNYGYT
V: TRBV24-1; J: TRBJ2-1; CDR3: ATSGGQVREQF
V: TRBV24-1; J: TRBJ2-3; CDR3: ATSDSSGLTTDTQY